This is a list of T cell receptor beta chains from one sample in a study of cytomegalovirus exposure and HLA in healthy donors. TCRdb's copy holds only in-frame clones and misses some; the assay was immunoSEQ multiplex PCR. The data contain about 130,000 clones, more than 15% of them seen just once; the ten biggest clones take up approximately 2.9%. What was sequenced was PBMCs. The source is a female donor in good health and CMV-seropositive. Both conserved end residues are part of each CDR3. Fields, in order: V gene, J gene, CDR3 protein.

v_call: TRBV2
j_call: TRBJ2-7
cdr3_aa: CASSESRGLYEQYF

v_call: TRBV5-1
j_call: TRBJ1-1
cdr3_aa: CASSLALAPDEAFF

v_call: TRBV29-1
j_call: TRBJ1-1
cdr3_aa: CSVTTGWVTEAFF

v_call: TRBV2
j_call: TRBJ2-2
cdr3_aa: CASRWQGVTGELFF

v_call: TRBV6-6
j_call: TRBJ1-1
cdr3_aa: CASSPSGGVTEAFF

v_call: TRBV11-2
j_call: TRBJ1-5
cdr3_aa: CASSWDRGQPQHF

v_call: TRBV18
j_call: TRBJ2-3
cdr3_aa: CASSPLGQGTDTQYF

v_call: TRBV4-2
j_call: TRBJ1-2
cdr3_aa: CASSQTTGDGYTF

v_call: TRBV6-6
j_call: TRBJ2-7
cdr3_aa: CASSTYSGRADEQYF

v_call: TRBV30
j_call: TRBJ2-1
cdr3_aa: CAWSVGSVRGEFF

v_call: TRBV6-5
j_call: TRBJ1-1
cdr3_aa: CATGNTMNMNTEAFF

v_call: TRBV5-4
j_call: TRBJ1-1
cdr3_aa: CASRITANTEAFF

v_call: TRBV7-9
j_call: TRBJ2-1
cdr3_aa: CASSSQAPTSGRYNEQFF

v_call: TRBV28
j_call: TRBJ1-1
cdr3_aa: CASRSGYGAFF

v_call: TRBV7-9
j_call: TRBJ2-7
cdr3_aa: CASSTLVEGQYF

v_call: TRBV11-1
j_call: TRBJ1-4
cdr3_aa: CASSQTGRGEKLFF

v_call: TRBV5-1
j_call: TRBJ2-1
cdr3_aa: CASSLSGSTYNEQFF

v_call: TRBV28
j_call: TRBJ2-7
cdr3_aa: CASINNHYEQYF

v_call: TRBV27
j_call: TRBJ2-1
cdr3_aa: CASSLGTPTYNEQFF

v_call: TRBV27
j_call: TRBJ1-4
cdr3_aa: CASSNQPGGLEKLFF

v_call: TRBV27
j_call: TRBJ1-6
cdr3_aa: CASRDRVGNSPLHF

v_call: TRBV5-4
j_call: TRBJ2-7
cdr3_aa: CASSLELAGDEQYF

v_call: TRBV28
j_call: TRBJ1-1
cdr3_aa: CATLPRDRVEAFF

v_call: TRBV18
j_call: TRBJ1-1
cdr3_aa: CASSYLPDRRTTEAFF

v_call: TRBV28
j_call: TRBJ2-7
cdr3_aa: CASSFPTGNSYEQYF

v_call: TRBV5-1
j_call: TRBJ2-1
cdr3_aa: CASSLSGRASFDEQFF

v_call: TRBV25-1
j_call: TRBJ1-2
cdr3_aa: CASSGDTEAYGYTF

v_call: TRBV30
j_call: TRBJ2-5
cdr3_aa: CAWSRTGGAIAGGPQTQYF

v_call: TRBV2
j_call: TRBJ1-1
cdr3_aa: CASSDRGRGNEAFF

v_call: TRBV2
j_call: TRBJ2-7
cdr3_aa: CASSASPGQNYEQYF

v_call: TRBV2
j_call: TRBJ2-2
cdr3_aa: CASSDLSGSNTGELFF

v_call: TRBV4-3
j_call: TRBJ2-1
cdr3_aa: CASSQVGGSRGNEQFF

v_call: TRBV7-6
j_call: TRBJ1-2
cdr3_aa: CASSSVPNGYTF

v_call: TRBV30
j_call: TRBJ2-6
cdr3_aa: CAWSRTGAGANVLTF

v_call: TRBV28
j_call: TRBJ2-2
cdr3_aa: CASSHYISSGQTNTGELFF

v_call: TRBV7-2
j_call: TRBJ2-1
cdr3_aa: CASSLARNEQFF

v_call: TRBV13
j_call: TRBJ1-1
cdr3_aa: CASSRPTGDLEAFF

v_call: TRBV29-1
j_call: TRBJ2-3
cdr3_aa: CSVEGGQGAGTDTQYF

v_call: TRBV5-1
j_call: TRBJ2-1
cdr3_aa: CASSSLQGISYNEQFF

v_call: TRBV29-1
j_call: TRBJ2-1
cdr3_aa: CSVALWWRDNEQFF

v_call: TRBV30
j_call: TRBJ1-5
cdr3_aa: CACSQGRNQPQHF

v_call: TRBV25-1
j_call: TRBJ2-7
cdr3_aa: CASSEYAGTYEQYF

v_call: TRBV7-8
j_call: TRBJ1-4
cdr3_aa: CASSSTVANEKLFF

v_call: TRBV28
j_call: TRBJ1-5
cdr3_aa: CASTTWGTGRGNQPQHF

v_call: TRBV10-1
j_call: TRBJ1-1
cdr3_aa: CASRATVNTEAFF

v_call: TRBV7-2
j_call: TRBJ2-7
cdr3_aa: CASQGGREGYEQYF

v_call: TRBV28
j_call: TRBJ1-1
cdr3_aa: CASSLRAGWKNTEAFF

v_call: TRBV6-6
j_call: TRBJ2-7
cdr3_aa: CASRTPGQGSYEQYF

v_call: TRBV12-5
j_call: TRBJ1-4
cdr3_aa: CASGLVSGETTNEKLFF

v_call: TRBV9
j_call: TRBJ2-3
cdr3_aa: CASSTRTSGVSTDTQYF

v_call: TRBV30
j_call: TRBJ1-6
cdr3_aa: CAWQGVDVNPPLHF

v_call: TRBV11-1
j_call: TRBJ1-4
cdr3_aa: CASSRQGTNEKLFF

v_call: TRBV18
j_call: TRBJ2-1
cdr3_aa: CASSPTGGAWNEQFF

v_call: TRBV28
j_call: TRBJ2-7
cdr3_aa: CASSGTSGIYEQYF

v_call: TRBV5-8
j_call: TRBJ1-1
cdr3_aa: CASSLRQTNTEAFF

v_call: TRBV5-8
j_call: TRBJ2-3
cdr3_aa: CASSLWATRSTDTQYF

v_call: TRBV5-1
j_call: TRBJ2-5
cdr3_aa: CASSLSARGNRETQYF

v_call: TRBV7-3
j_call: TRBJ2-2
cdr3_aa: CASRLRSSTGELFF

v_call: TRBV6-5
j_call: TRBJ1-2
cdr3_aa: CATRDRVDGYTF

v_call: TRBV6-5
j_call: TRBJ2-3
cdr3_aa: CASSYTGNTQYF